What follows are 27 T cell receptor beta chains derived from one specimen sequenced in a study of T cells in Graves' hyperthyroidism and ophthalmopathy. RNA transcripts yielded amplified TCR beta CDR3 regions. In the first-round RT-PCR of the TCR CDR3, the HTBI primer set was used. In TCRdb, the multiplex PCR reads were re-called with MiXCR into one record per CDR3 protein. Among some 740,000 distinct CDR3 sequences, about 14% were seen once, and the ten largest hold 9.5% to 13%. Sequencing input: blood. These receptors originate from a woman between 18 and 29 years old with Graves' hyperthyroidism.

This clonotype occurred many times. The rearrangement uses TRBV2 and TRBJ2-5; D is possibly TRBD2 (6 bases). V was trimmed by 8 bases and J by 4 bases, leaving 11 bases between them. The CDR3 runs 12 residues. The germline gives CDR1 SNHLY, CDR2 FYNNEI. The CDR3 here is CASRRERETQYF. In DNA form, the CDR3 reads TGTGCCAGCCGTCGGGAGAGAGAGACCCAGTACTTC.

Ten or more counts support this clonotype. The chain recombines TRBV6-1 with TRBJ2-5; 7 bases match TRBD1. This CDR3 has 17 residues. V shed 6 bases, J shed 9 bases, and the junction held 22 bases outside the gene matches. The germline V gene has CDR1 MNHNS and CDR2 SASEGT. This chain's CDR3 is CASRTPLGTELGKAQYF. In DNA, the CDR3 is TGTGCCAGCAGGACCCCCCTTGGGACAGAGCTAGGCAAGGCCCAGTACTTC.

This clonotype has at least ten counts. The chain couples TRBV28 to TRBJ2-1, with 7 bases fitting TRBD1. The CDR3 runs to 16 residues. Trimming cost V 7 bases and J 4 bases; bases outside gene matches: 13. Germline lookup yields CDR1 MDHEN and CDR2 SYDVKM. The CDR3 DNA reads as TGTGCCAGCAACGCCGACAGGGCGGATCCTTACAATGAGCAGTTCTTC. Its protein product is CASNADRADPYNEQFF.

This clonotype was counted ten times or more. CDR3 in amino acids: CASSISGGISYEQYF. CDR3 DNA: TGTGCCAGTAGTATTTCCGGGGGGATCTCCTACGAGCAGTACTTC. The chain links TRBV19 to TRBJ2-7; TRBD2 aligns across 7 bases. Germline CDR1 is LNHDA and CDR2 is SQIVND (reference sequence). Trimming took 3 bases from V and 0 from J; bases not matched to a gene: 5. This CDR3 is 15 amino acids long.

This clonotype was seen a few times. V usage is TRBV9 and J usage is TRBJ1-5; D might be TRBD1 (6 bases). Germline assignment: CDR1 SGDLS and CDR2 YYNGEE. This CDR3 is built from 15 residues. Trimming stripped 4 bases from V and 3 bases from J, with 14 bases between. This chain's CDR3 is CASSSTGFYNQPQHF. Written as DNA, the CDR3 is TGTGCCAGCAGCTCGACAGGTTTTTACAATCAGCCCCAGCATTTT.

The rearrangement joins TRBV10-1 to TRBJ2-3; 8 bases are shared with TRBD2. The V and J ends lost 3 bases and 2 bases, in that order; junction bases with no gene match: 4. The CDR3 loop spans 15 amino acids. In germline, CDR1 is WNHNN, CDR2 SYGVQD (reference sequence). This CDR3 reads CASSDGLASTDTQYF. The CDR3 DNA follows: TGCGCCAGCAGTGACGGACTAGCCTCCACAGATACGCAGTATTTT.

The V call is TRBV6-1, the J call TRBJ1-6, with no clear D. The length of the CDR3 is 14 residues. The V end was cut by 5 bases, the J end by 10 bases, with 15 bases between. The germline gives CDR1 MNHNS, CDR2 SASEGT. The CDR3 bases are TGTGCCAGCAGTAGTGCCGCCCCGACCTCACCCCTCCACTTT. Protein sequence: CASSSAAPTSPLHF.

This clonotype was seen only a few times. This chain joins TRBV2 and TRBJ1-3; D perhaps matches TRBD1 (5 bases). V dropped 7 bases and J dropped 8 bases, with 21 bases sitting between them. The CDR3 totals 15 residues. CDR1 SNHLY and CDR2 FYNNEI come from the germline V gene. DNA of the CDR3: TGTGCCAGCAAACGGGCCCTGGGGCTTGCCGACACCATATATTTT. This translates into CASKRALGLADTIYF.

This clonotype occurred a few times. The chain employs TRBV10-2 and TRBJ2-1; D tentatively reads TRBD1 or TRBD2 (5 bases each). CDR3 length equals 17 residues. Between the trimmed V and J ends, which lost 0 bases and 2 bases, there was a span of 14 bases. Germline CDR1 WSHSY, CDR2 SAAADI. The DNA for the CDR3 is TGCGCCAGCAGTGAGTCGGGCTGGACGGGGCCCTACAATGAGCAGTTCTTC. This sequence encodes CASSESGWTGPYNEQFF.

This clonotype was seen at least ten times. The V and J genes are TRBV7-9 and TRBJ2-7; 8 bases agree with TRBD2. The J segment lost 1 base and the V segment lost 8 bases, leaving 4 bases of the junction unmatched. Germline V lookup: CDR1 SEHNR, CDR2 FQNEAQ (reference sequence). CDR3 length: 13 amino acids. This CDR3 is CASVAGLSYEQYF. The CDR3 region has the DNA TGTGCCAGCGTAGCGGGATTATCCTACGAGCAGTACTTC.

This clonotype was counted a few times. The chain combines TRBV7-9 with TRBJ2-3; TRBD2 agrees at 7 bases. Trimming took 2 bases from V and 1 from J; bases not matched to a gene: 6. Germline-derived CDR1 and CDR2 are SEHNR and FQNEAQ (reference sequence). The length of the CDR3 is 16 residues. CDR3 bases: TGTGCCAGCAGCTTAACGGGAGGAATAGGCACAGATACGCAGTATTTT. Its translation is CASSLTGGIGTDTQYF.

This clonotype was recorded many times. The J gene is TRBJ2-2, the V gene TRBV11-2; possible D gene TRBD2, 6 bases. Per the germline V gene, CDR1 is SGHAT and CDR2 is FQNNGV. V dropped 5 bases and J dropped 5 bases, with 12 bases sitting between them. The CDR3 is 14 residues long. CDR3 sequence: CASSPAEGTGELFF. The CDR3 DNA sequence: TGTGCCAGCAGCCCTGCGGAGGGAACCGGGGAGCTGTTTTTT.

This clonotype was found a few times. The chain combines TRBV28 with TRBJ1-6; unclear D gene. In germline, CDR1 is MDHEN, CDR2 SYDVKM. This CDR3 spans 14 amino acids. Trimming removed 6 bases at V and 7 bases at J, with 13 bases between. The CDR3 DNA reads as TGTGCCAGCAGCCTCATGCAGCCAAATTCACCCCTCCACTTT. Translated: CASSLMQPNSPLHF.

This clonotype showed up just a few times. V and J are TRBV4-3 and TRBJ2-7; possibly TRBD1 for D (6 bases). CDR3 length: 14 residues. Germline V CDR1 and CDR2: LGHNA, YSLEER. With 1 base removed from V and 2 bases from J, the gap between germline ends came to 9 bases. CDR3 protein: CASSQGTATYEQYF. CDR3 nucleotides: TGCGCCAGCAGCCAAGGGACAGCGACCTACGAGCAGTACTTC.

The chain combines TRBV6-9 with TRBJ2-3; tentatively, D is TRBD1 or TRBD2 (6 bases each). Germline lookup yields CDR1 MNHGY and CDR2 SVAAGI. This CDR3 is built from 15 residues. The V end was cut by 3 bases, the J end by 0 bases, with 10 bases between. CDR3 loop: CASSYVGGSTDTQYF. The CDR3 DNA sequence: TGTGCCAGCAGTTACGTGGGGGGCAGCACAGATACGCAGTATTTT.

This clonotype came up many times. The rearrangement joins TRBV6-2 or TRBV6-3 to TRBJ1-1; 7 positions match TRBD1. The CDR3 is 14 amino acids. After removal of 4 bases from V and 6 bases from J, the junction contained 8 bases not matched to a gene. The germline gives CDR1 MNHEY, CDR2 SVGEGT. The CDR3 nucleotides are TGTGCCAGCAGTTTCGGACAGGCCTCCGCTGAAGCTTTCTTT. It specifies CASSFGQASAEAFF.

In its sample, this clonotype was seen a few times. The gene calls are TRBV2 and TRBJ2-1; possible D gene TRBD2, 5 bases. Deletions cut 8 bases from V and 7 bases from J, with 18 bases between. The CDR3 length is 14 residues. The germline V gene encodes CDR1 SNHLY and CDR2 FYNNEI. CDR3 residues: CASCLRVAINEQFF. CDR3 bases: TGTGCCAGCTGCCTTCGGGTAGCGATTAATGAGCAGTTCTTC. Using reference TRBV2 and TRBJ2-1 for the parts outside the CDR3, the full variable domain is EPEVTQTPSHQVTQMGQEVILRCVPISNHLYFYWYRQILGQKVEFLVSFYNNEISEKSEIFDDQFSVERPDGSNFTLKIRSTKLEDSAMYFCASCLRVAINEQFFGPGTRLTVL.

The V and J genes are TRBV19 and TRBJ1-1, with TRBD1 matching over 8 bases. The germline gives CDR1 LNHDA, CDR2 SQIVND (reference sequence). The V and J ends lost 3 bases and 5 bases, in that order; junction bases with no gene match: 5. The CDR3 sequence is 14 residues long. The CDR3 here is CASSISGGGTEAFF. The CDR3 DNA reads TGTGCCAGTAGTATTTCAGGGGGCGGAACTGAAGCTTTCTTT.

This clonotype was detected a few times. J is TRBJ2-7 and V is TRBV27; 7 bases are shared with TRBD1. This CDR3 has 15 residues. Germline lookup yields CDR1 MNHEY and CDR2 SMNVEV (reference sequence). V lost 3 bases and J lost 4; bases outside the gene matches: 9. The CDR3 bases are TGTGCCAGCAGTTTGGAAAGGGGGCATGGGTACGAGCAGTACTTC. Translating gives CASSLERGHGYEQYF.

In its sample, this clonotype was seen many times. The chain joins TRBV4-1 to TRBJ2-1; D is unclear. Germline CDR1 is MGHRA and CDR2 is YSYEKL. CDR3 length: 13 amino acids. V was trimmed by 0 bases and J by 3 bases, leaving 3 bases between them. The CDR3 is CASSQDFYNEQFF. The CDR3 nucleotides read TGCGCCAGCAGCCAAGATTTCTACAATGAGCAGTTCTTC.

This clonotype was seen repeatedly, ten times or more. The chain employs TRBV29-1 and TRBJ2-2, with TRBD2 matching over 7 bases. There are 11 residues in the CDR3. CDR1 SQVTM and CDR2 ANQGSEA come from the germline V gene. The V segment lost 7 bases and the J segment 7 bases; nucleotides outside the gene matches: 3. DNA for the CDR3: TGCAGCGGGGAGGGGAACGGGGAGCTGTTTTTT. Translated, it gives CSGEGNGELFF.

This clonotype was seen many times. The rearrangement joins TRBV7-3 to TRBJ2-4; 7 nucleotides match TRBD2. Germline loops: CDR1 SGHTA, CDR2 FQGTGA. The V and J ends lost 5 bases and 9 bases, in that order; junction bases with no gene match: 7. The CDR3 sequence is 13 residues long. The CDR3 DNA sequence: TGTGCCAGCAGCCGCTCTAGCGGCGCCATTCAGTACTTC. Translating it yields CASSRSSGAIQYF.

Many counts were recorded for this clonotype. This rearrangement joins TRBV5-5 to TRBJ2-1, with a tentative D call TRBD2 (7 bases). CDR3 size: 15 residues. Per germline, CDR1 SGHKS and CDR2 YYEKEE (reference sequence). Trimming took 6 bases from V and 5 from J, leaving 18 bases between them. The CDR3 here is CASNTRGAGHNEQFF. DNA for the CDR3: TGTGCCAGCAATACTCGGGGGGCCGGACACAATGAGCAGTTCTTC. Supplemented by reference TRBV5-5 and TRBJ2-1, the full variable domain reads DAGVTQSPTHLIKTRGQQVTLRCSPISGHKSVSWYQQVLGQGPQFIFQYYEKEERGRGNFPDRFSARQFPNYSSELNVNALLLGDSALYLCASNTRGAGHNEQFFGPGTRLTVL.

This clonotype has ten or more counts. The chain joins TRBV13 to TRBJ2-3, with D perhaps matching TRBD2 (6 bases). This CDR3 comprises 18 residues. V was pared by 5 bases and J by 0 bases, with 21 bases between. CDR1 is PRHDT and CDR2 is FYEKMQ in the germline V gene (reference sequence). CDR3 bases: TGTGCCAGCAGCACCGGCTGGGGGGAGCTTTCTAGCACAGATACGCAGTATTTT. It translates to CASSTGWGELSSTDTQYF.

This clonotype appeared many times. V is TRBV7-9 and J is TRBJ2-5; 11 bases are a match to TRBD1. The CDR3 contains 16 residues. J lost 4 bases, V lost 1 base, and 5 bases had no gene match. Per the germline V gene, CDR1 is SEHNR and CDR2 is FQNEAQ (reference sequence). CDR3 amino acids: CASSLGDRGDRETQYF. The CDR3 nucleotides are TGTGCCAGCAGCTTAGGGGACAGGGGGGACCGAGAGACCCAGTACTTC.

V usage is TRBV24-1 and J usage is TRBJ2-2; D ambiguous. Between the trimmed V and J ends, which lost 11 bases and 7 bases, there was a span of 13 bases. This CDR3 is 12 amino acids long. The germline V gene encodes CDR1 KGHDR and CDR2 SFDVKD. CDR3 protein: CASSKSGGELFF. The CDR3 DNA reads as TGTGCCAGCTCTAAGAGTGGCGGGGAGCTGTTTTTT.

This clonotype was seen more than once but under ten times. The rearrangement uses TRBV5-1 and TRBJ2-7; D uncertain. CDR1 SGHRS and CDR2 YFSETQ come from the germline V gene. CDR3 length: 13 amino acids. V was trimmed by 2 bases and J by 7 bases, leaving 13 bases between them. CDR3: CASSLDWSREQYF. The CDR3 region has the DNA TGCGCCAGCAGCTTAGACTGGAGTAGGGAGCAGTACTTC.